The T cell receptor (beta chain) described here comes from a study of cytomegalovirus exposure and HLA in healthy donors. With 60 Vbeta and 13 Jbeta primers, the PCR was carried out. Sequencing used immunoSEQ multiplex PCR; TCRdb keeps in-frame clones, though not all of them. Among some 200,000 clones listed, over 65% were seen once. This clone has a single count. Trimming removed 5 bases at V and 0 bases at J, with 19 bases between. CDR3 length: 17 amino acids. CDR1 is SEHNR and CDR2 is FQNEAQ in the germline V gene (reference sequence). This clonotype was obtained from a woman aged 45 to 65 in good health and CMV-seropositive. The chain uses TRBV7-9 and TRBJ1-1, with D possibly being TRBD1 (6 bases). The sequenced sample was PBMCs. CDR3 protein: CASSAGAGTPMNTEAFF. CDR3 nucleotide sequence: TGTGCCAGCAGCGCAGGGGCTGGGACACCGATGAACACTGAAGCTTTCTTT.